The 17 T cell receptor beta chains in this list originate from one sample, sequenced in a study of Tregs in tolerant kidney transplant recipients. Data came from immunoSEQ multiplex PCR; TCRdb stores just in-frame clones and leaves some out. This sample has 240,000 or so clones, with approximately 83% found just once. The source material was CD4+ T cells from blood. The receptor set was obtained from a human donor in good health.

CDR3 DNA: TGTGCCTGGGCCAGAGACAGCAGGGCCACTGAAGCTTTCTTT. Encoded protein: CAWARDSRATEAFF. The genes are TRBV30 and TRBJ1-1; possible D gene TRBD1, 5 bases. The V end lost 5 bases, the J end lost 4 bases, and 17 bases lay between the germline ends. Germline CDR1 GTSNPN, CDR2 SVGIG (reference sequence). This CDR3 has 14 residues.

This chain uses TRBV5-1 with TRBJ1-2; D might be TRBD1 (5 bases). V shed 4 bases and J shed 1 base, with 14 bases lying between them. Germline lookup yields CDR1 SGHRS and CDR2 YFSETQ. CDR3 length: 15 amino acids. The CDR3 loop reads CASSPAGGFNYGYTF. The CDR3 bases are TGCGCCAGCAGCCCCGCGGGGGGTTTTAACTATGGCTACACCTTC.

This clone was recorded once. The CDR3 loop reads CASSLDEDRPNQPQHF. The CDR3 nucleotides are TGTGCCAGCAGCTTAGACGAGGACAGGCCCAATCAGCCCCAGCATTTT. The genes are TRBV7-9 and TRBJ1-5; 7 bases line up with TRBD1. The CDR3 sequence is 16 residues long. J gave up 3 bases and V 1 base, and 6 bases lay outside the gene matches. In germline, CDR1 is SEHNR, CDR2 FQNEAQ (reference sequence).

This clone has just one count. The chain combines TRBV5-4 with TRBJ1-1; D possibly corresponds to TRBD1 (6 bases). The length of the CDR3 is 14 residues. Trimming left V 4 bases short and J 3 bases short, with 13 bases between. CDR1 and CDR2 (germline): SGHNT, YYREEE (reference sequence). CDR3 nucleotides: TGTGCCAGCAGCCCGGGAGGGGGGGACACTGAAGCTTTCTTT. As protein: CASSPGGGDTEAFF.

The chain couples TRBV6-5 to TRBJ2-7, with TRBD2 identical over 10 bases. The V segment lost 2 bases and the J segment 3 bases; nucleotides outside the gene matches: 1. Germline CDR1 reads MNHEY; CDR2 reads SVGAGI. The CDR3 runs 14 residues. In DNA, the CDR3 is TGTGCCAGCAGTTACCAGCGGGGGGGCTACGAGCAGTACTTC. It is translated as CASSYQRGGYEQYF.

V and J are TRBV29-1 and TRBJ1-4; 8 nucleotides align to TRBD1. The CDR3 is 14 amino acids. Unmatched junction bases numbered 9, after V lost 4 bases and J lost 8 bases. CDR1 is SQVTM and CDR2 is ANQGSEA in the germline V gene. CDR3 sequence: CSVGAQGVREKLFF. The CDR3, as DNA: TGCAGCGTTGGGGCACAGGGGGTGAGGGAAAAACTGTTTTTT. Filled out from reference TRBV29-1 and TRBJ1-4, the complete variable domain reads SAVISQKPSRDICQRGTSLTIQCQVDSQVTMMFWYRQQPGQSLTLIATANQGSEATYESGFVIDKFPISRPNLTFSTLTVSNMSPEDSSIYLCSVGAQGVREKLFFGSGTQLSVL.

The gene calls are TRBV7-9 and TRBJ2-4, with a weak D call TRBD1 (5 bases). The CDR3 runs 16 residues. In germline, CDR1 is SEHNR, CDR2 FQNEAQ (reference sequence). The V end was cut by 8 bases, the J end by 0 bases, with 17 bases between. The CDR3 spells CASYPPQAEAKNIQYF. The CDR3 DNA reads TGTGCCAGCTATCCCCCACAGGCGGAAGCCAAAAACATTCAGTACTTC.

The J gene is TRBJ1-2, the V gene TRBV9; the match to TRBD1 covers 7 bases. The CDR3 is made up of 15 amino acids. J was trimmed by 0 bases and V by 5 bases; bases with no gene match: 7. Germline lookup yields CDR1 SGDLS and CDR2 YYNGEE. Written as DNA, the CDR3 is TGTGCCAGCAGTCTACAGGGGTCCCCTAACTATGGCTACACCTTC. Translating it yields CASSLQGSPNYGYTF.

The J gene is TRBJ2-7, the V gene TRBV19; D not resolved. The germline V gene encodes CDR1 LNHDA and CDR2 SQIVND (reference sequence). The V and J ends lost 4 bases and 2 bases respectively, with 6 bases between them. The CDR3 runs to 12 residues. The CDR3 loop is CASSTRTYEQYF. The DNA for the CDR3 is TGTGCCAGTAGTACGCGAACCTACGAGCAGTACTTC. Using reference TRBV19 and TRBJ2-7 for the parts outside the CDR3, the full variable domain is DGGITQSPKYLFRKEGQNVTLSCEQNLNHDAMYWYRQDPGQGLRLIYYSQIVNDFQKGDIAEGYSVSREKKESFPLTVTSAQKNPTAFYLCASSTRTYEQYFGPGTRLTVT.

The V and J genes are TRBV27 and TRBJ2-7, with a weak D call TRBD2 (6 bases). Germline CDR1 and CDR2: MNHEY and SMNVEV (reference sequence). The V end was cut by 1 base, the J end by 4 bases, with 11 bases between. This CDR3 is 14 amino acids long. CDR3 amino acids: CASSLWSSGYEQYF. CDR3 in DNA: TGTGCCAGCAGTTTATGGAGTAGCGGTTACGAGCAGTACTTC.

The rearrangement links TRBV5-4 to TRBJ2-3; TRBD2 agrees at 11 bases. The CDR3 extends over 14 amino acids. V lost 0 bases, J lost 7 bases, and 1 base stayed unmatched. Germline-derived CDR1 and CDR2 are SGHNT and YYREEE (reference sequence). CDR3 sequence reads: CASSLVAGGNTQYF. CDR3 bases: TGTGCCAGCAGCTTGGTAGCGGGGGGGAATACGCAGTATTTT.

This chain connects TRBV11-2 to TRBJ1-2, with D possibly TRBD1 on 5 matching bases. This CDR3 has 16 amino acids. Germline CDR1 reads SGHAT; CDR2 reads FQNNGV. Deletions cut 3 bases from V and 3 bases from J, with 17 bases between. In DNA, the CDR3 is TGTGCCAGCAGCTTCCAAGGACATGTCGACCACTATGGCTACACCTTC. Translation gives CASSFQGHVDHYGYTF.

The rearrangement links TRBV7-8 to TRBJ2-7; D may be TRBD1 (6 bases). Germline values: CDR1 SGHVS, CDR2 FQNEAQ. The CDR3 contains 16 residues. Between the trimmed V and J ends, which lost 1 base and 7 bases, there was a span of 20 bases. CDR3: CASSLGVPGDLREQYF. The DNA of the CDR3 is TGTGCCAGCAGCTTAGGAGTACCAGGGGATCTTAGGGAGCAGTACTTC.

CDR3 DNA: TGTGCTAGTGGTCCCCGGACAGGGCGAGGAGAGACCCAGTACTTC. It specifies CASGPRTGRGETQYF. The chain has TRBV12-5 and TRBJ2-5; 8 bases agree with TRBD1. Germline V gene sequence: CDR1 LGHNT, CDR2 FRNRAP. The J segment lost 4 bases and the V segment lost 5 bases, leaving 9 bases of the junction unmatched. The CDR3 spans 15 residues.

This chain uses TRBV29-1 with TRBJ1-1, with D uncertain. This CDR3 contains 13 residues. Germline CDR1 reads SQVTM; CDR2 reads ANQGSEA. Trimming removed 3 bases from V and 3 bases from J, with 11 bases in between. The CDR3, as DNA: TGCAGCGTTGACCCGGGAGTGGACACTGAAGCTTTCTTT. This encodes CSVDPGVDTEAFF.

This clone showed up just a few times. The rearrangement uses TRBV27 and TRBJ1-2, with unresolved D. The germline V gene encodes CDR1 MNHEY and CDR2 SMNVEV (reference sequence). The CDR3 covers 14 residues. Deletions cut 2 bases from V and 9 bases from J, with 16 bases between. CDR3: CASSLRAERGRYTF. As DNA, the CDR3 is TGTGCCAGCAGTTTAAGGGCAGAACGCGGGCGCTACACCTTC.

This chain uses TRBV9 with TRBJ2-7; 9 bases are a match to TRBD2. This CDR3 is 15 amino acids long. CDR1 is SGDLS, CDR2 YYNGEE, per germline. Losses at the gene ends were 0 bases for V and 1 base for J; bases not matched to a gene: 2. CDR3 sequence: CASSVASGESYEQYF. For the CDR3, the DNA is TGTGCCAGCAGCGTAGCTAGCGGGGAGTCCTACGAGCAGTACTTC.